This TCR beta chain was recorded in a study of T cells after posttransplantation cyclophosphamide. J gave up 3 bases and V 0 bases, and 5 bases lay outside the gene matches. This CDR3 is 15 amino acids long. The germline CDR1 and CDR2 sequences are LGHNA and YSLEER. This related bone marrow graft donor gave peripheral blood on the day of marrow donation. This clone was counted ten times or more. Antigen specificity is unknown. General study points: Later blood repertoires were often dominated by clones from the donor CD8+ memory compartment.

Generated by immunoSEQ multiplex PCR, the TCRdb table keeps only in-frame clones and is missing some. The table lists about 38,000 clones, no singletons, with 2.5% in the top ten. This chain links TRBV4-3 with TRBJ2-7; 7 bases fit TRBD2. The sequence was collected from a man aged 50-59 years in good health, CMV-negative, and a related stem cell transplant donor. Sequenced: PBMCs. The CDR3 sequence is CASSQDGGGSYEQYF. The CDR3 coding sequence is TGCGCCAGCAGCCAAGATGGGGGGGGGAGCTACGAGCAGTACTTC.